One sample yielded the 18 T cell receptor beta chains listed below, sequenced in a study of blood T cell repertoires in COVID-19 (dated by TCRdb to 2020 to 2022). Preparation of the library involved the immunoSEQ multiplex PCR assay. The immuneACCESS repertoire file appears here via TCRdb, limited to in-frame rearrangements. These files lack a portion of the clones; in checked studies, under half of the deficit traces to unresolved V genes, and the cause of the others is not known. This sample lists fewer than 400,000 clones; around four fifths were detected once. About 2.7% of the sample goes to the ten largest clones. The sequenced sample consisted of peripheral blood. The source is a man under 40 with active or convalescent COVID-19.

The chain joins TRBV4-2 to TRBJ1-2; a weak D match, TRBD1 (5 bases). The CDR3 has 14 amino acids. Germline assignment: CDR1 LGHNA and CDR2 YNFKEQ. The V and J ends lost 2 bases and 2 bases respectively, with 9 bases between them. The CDR3 reads CASSQRRGNYGYTF. In nucleotides, the CDR3 is TGTGCCAGCAGCCAACGTAGGGGCAACTATGGCTACACCTTC.

This sequence joins TRBV6-6 and TRBJ1-5; possible D gene TRBD1, 5 bases. The length of the CDR3 is 15 residues. Germline loops: CDR1 MNHNY, CDR2 SVGAGI (reference sequence). Trimming left V 2 bases short and J 7 bases short, with 15 bases between. For the CDR3, the DNA is TGTGCCAGCAGTTACGGATCAGGGTATCGCCAGCCCCAGCATTTT. It is translated as CASSYGSGYRQPQHF.

The chain uses TRBV4-1 and TRBJ1-5, with 9 bases identical to TRBD1. With 1 base clipped from V and 7 bases from J, the junction kept 11 bases outside the gene matches. Germline V CDR1 and CDR2: MGHRA, YSYEKL. This CDR3 contains 17 residues. This CDR3 is CASSQVDPGQGEQPQHF. CDR3 in DNA: TGCGCCAGCAGCCAAGTCGATCCGGGACAGGGAGAACAGCCCCAGCATTTT.

Remarks on this clone: Other DNA sequences in the sample encode the same CDR3. The chain couples TRBV7-8 to TRBJ1-3; TRBD1 matches 8 bases. CDR1 is SGHVS, CDR2 FQNEAQ, per germline. CDR3 size: 14 residues. V was clipped by 2 bases and J by 4 bases; unmatched bases: 1. In DNA form, the CDR3 reads TGTGCCAGCAGCTTAAACAGGGGGGGAAACACCATATATTTT. Amino acid sequence: CASSLNRGGNTIYF.

The rearrangement uses TRBV6-1 and TRBJ1-6; maybe TRBD1 (6 bases). The CDR3 has 15 amino acids. V was trimmed by 2 bases and J by 8 bases, leaving 13 bases between them. Germline CDR1 MNHNS, CDR2 SASEGT. The CDR3 is CASSEMGAGDSPLHF. CDR3 DNA sequence: TGTGCCAGCAGTGAAATGGGGGCAGGGGATTCACCCCTCCACTTT.

V is TRBV7-3 and J is TRBJ2-5; D is unclear. Germline CDR1 SGHTA, CDR2 FQGTGA. V lost 2 bases to trimming and J lost 2 bases, with 9 bases between them. This CDR3 region has 14 residues. For the CDR3, the DNA is TGTGCCAGCAGCTTATTAGGCGGACAAGAGACCCAGTACTTC. It is translated as CASSLLGGQETQYF.

The chain links TRBV30 to TRBJ2-1; 7 bases fit TRBD2. The germline V gene has CDR1 GTSNPN and CDR2 SVGIG (reference sequence). V lost 4 bases to trimming and J lost 5 bases; unmatched junction nucleotides: 17. The CDR3 contains 17 residues. CDR3 DNA: TGTGCCTGGAAGCGGGGAAGCGCCCAAATGGGAAACAATGAGCAGTTCTTC. It translates to CAWKRGSAQMGNNEQFF.

There are many counts of this clone. The DNA for the CDR3 is TGTGCCTGGAGTGTACAAGAGACACGGGACTCTGACTACACCTTC. Translating it yields CAWSVQETRDSDYTF. The chain recombines TRBV30 with TRBJ1-2; D perhaps matches TRBD1 (5 bases). The CDR3 runs 15 residues. Trimming cost V 0 bases and J 10 bases, with 21 bases left between them. The germline V gene encodes CDR1 GTSNPN and CDR2 SVGIG (reference sequence).

The chain recombines TRBV6-5 with TRBJ2-3; 9 bases match TRBD2. The CDR3 totals 15 residues. With 3 bases clipped from V and 1 base from J, the junction kept 2 bases outside the gene matches. Germline CDR1 MNHEY, CDR2 SVGAGI. The CDR3 protein is CASSYKREGTDTQYF. The CDR3 DNA reads TGTGCCAGCAGTTATAAGCGGGAGGGCACAGATACGCAGTATTTT.

The V call is TRBV5-1, the J call TRBJ2-3; 10 bases fit TRBD2. Germline lookup yields CDR1 SGHRS and CDR2 YFSETQ. CDR3 length equals 15 residues. V was clipped by 2 bases and J by 1 base; unmatched bases: 1. The chain's CDR3 is CASSLAGGRTDTQYF. The CDR3 DNA sequence: TGCGCCAGCAGCTTAGCGGGAGGGCGCACAGATACGCAGTATTTT.

This clone was observed a handful of times. The chain carries TRBV11-2 and TRBJ2-1; 11 bases line up with TRBD2. CDR1 SGHAT and CDR2 FQNNGV come from the germline V gene. Losses at the gene ends were 4 bases for V and 4 bases for J; bases not matched to a gene: 9. The length of the CDR3 is 17 residues. CDR3 sequence (DNA): TGTGCCAGCAGCTCTCTTAGCGGGAGGGACCCATACAATGAGCAGTTCTTC. Translating gives CASSSLSGRDPYNEQFF.

This clone has only a few counts. This sequence joins TRBV27 and TRBJ2-1, with 8 positions matching TRBD2. J was trimmed by 0 bases and V by 5 bases; bases with no gene match: 12. Germline loops: CDR1 MNHEY, CDR2 SMNVEV (reference sequence). There are 18 residues in the CDR3. The CDR3 DNA is TGTGCCAGCAGTCGACAGTTAGCGGGAACCCTCTCCTACAATGAGCAGTTCTTC. Residues: CASSRQLAGTLSYNEQFF.

J is TRBJ1-1 and V is TRBV11-3, with D perhaps matching TRBD1 (5 bases). Germline V gives CDR1 SGHNT, CDR2 YENEEA. This CDR3 comprises 15 residues. V was trimmed by 0 bases and J by 0 bases, leaving 8 bases between them. The CDR3: CASSLDGGVNTEAFF. CDR3 bases: TGTGCCAGCAGCTTAGACGGAGGGGTGAACACTGAAGCTTTCTTT. Supplemented by reference TRBV11-3 and TRBJ1-1, the full variable domain reads EAGVVQSPRYKIIEKKQPVAFWCNPISGHNTLYWYLQNLGQGPELLIRYENEEAVDDSQLPKDRFSAERLKGVDSTLKIQPAELGDSAVYLCASSLDGGVNTEAFFGQGTRLTVV.

This rearrangement joins TRBV2 to TRBJ2-3, with a weak D call TRBD2 (6 bases). CDR3 size: 16 residues. Germline-derived CDR1 and CDR2 are SNHLY and FYNNEI. The germline V and J ends were trimmed by 5 bases and 2 bases, with 17 bases remaining between them. In DNA form, the CDR3 reads TGTGCCAGCAGTTCTGTCTTGGGACTCAACACAGATACGCAGTATTTT. As protein: CASSSVLGLNTDTQYF.

The rearrangement uses TRBV12-5 and TRBJ2-5; 7 bases line up with TRBD1. V was pared by 5 bases and J by 1 base, with 4 bases of the junction left unmatched. The CDR3 covers 14 residues. Germline CDR1 and CDR2: LGHNT and FRNRAP. The CDR3 reads CASGPGTAQETQYF. Here the CDR3 DNA reads TGTGCTAGTGGTCCGGGGACAGCCCAAGAGACCCAGTACTTC. The full variable domain, completed using reference TRBV12-5 and TRBJ2-5, is DARVTQTPRHKVTEMGQEVTMRCQPILGHNTVFWYRQTMMQGLELLAYFRNRAPLDDSGMPKDRFSAEMPDATLATLKIQPSEPRDSAVYFCASGPGTAQETQYFGPGTRLLVL.

The gene calls are TRBV14 and TRBJ1-4, with D possibly being TRBD1 (6 bases). CDR1 and CDR2 from the germline V gene are SGHDN and FVKESK. The CDR3 spans 14 residues. Between the trimmed V and J ends, which lost 3 bases and 7 bases, there was a span of 12 bases. The CDR3 sequence is CASSHSRGFEKLFF. CDR3 bases: TGTGCCAGCAGCCACTCCAGGGGTTTTGAAAAACTGTTTTTT.

In this sample, this clone turned up once. The chain joins TRBV9 to TRBJ1-4; D is possibly TRBD1 (5 bases). V lost 1 base, J lost 4 bases, and 14 bases lay in between. This CDR3 comprises 16 residues. Looked up from germline, CDR1 is SGDLS and CDR2 is YYNGEE. CDR3 nucleotide sequence: TGTGCCAGCAGCGTATCCGGGGGGGAATTTAATGAAAAACTGTTTTTT. This gives the protein CASSVSGGEFNEKLFF.

This sequence joins TRBV7-2 and TRBJ2-1, with 14 bases identical to TRBD2. The CDR3 covers 18 residues. V shed 5 bases and J 8 bases; nucleotides not matched to a gene: 14. CDR1 SGHTA and CDR2 FQGNSA come from the germline V gene. CDR3 sequence (DNA): TGTGCCAGCAGCGCCCAGGGTCCGGGACTAGCGGGAGAGGATGAGCAGTTCTTC. Its protein is CASSAQGPGLAGEDEQFF.